The rows below give T cell receptor beta chains drawn from one sample of a study of T cell repertoires in ileal Crohn's disease. The table came from immunoSEQ multiplex PCR; TCRdb's copy has only in-frame clones and leaves some out. Of tens of thousands of clones in the sample, about 81% are singletons; the top ten hold about 6%. Sequencing was carried out using ileal tissue. All receptors come from an adult with Crohn's disease. The CDR3 runs from the conserved cysteine through the conserved F or W. The order of the fields is V gene, clone size, D gene, J gene, CDR3 DNA, CDR3 protein. The D gene is left open where the match is weak. Clone size is given for some rows only: seen once, a few or many times, or a class if the clone is expanded.

V gene: TRBV10-3
clone size: .
D gene: .
J gene: TRBJ2-5
CDR3 DNA: TGTGCCATCAGGGCGGGGACAGCACAAGAGACCCAGTACTTC
CDR3 protein: CAIRAGTAQETQYF

V gene: TRBV4-3
clone size: .
D gene: TRBD2
J gene: TRBJ2-1
CDR3 DNA: TGCGCCAGCAGCCAAGATGGGGCGGGGGGGTACAATGAGCAGTTCTTC
CDR3 protein: CASSQDGAGGYNEQFF

V gene: TRBV6-5
clone size: .
D gene: .
J gene: TRBJ2-7
CDR3 DNA: TGTGCCAGCAGTTACGTGTCCGGGAACTCCTACGAGCAGTACTTC
CDR3 protein: CASSYVSGNSYEQYF

V gene: TRBV19
clone size: few
D gene: .
J gene: TRBJ1-2
CDR3 DNA: TGTGCCAGTAGTATGGGACTTCTAGTCACTTATGGCTACACCTTC
CDR3 protein: CASSMGLLVTYGYTF

V gene: TRBV6-6
clone size: .
D gene: .
J gene: TRBJ1-5
CDR3 DNA: TGTGCCAGCAGTTACTCGTATGTCGGGAATCAGCCCCAGCATTTT
CDR3 protein: CASSYSYVGNQPQHF

V gene: TRBV27
clone size: once
D gene: .
J gene: TRBJ2-7
CDR3 DNA: TGTGCCAGCAGTTCGGTCAACTCCTACGAGCAGTACTTC
CDR3 protein: CASSSVNSYEQYF

V gene: TRBV5-4
clone size: .
D gene: .
J gene: TRBJ1-1
CDR3 DNA: TGTGCCAGCAGCTATAACAGGAAAGGAGCTTTCTTT
CDR3 protein: CASSYNRKGAFF

V gene: TRBV11-1
clone size: .
D gene: TRBD2
J gene: TRBJ2-5
CDR3 DNA: TGTGCCAGCAGCAGGGGACTAGCGGGGGATCAAGAGACCCAGTACTTC
CDR3 protein: CASSRGLAGDQETQYF

V gene: TRBV4-3
clone size: .
D gene: .
J gene: TRBJ2-7
CDR3 DNA: TGCGCCAGCAGCCAAGATCTCAGGGTCGAGCAGTACTTC
CDR3 protein: CASSQDLRVEQYF

V gene: TRBV6-6
clone size: .
D gene: .
J gene: TRBJ1-1
CDR3 DNA: TGTGCCAGCAGGTGGCAGTTCGATTCGACTGAAGCTTTCTTT
CDR3 protein: CASRWQFDSTEAFF

V gene: TRBV4-2
clone size: .
D gene: TRBD2
J gene: TRBJ2-5
CDR3 DNA: TGTGCCAGCAGCCAAGATCGGGGGGGACAAGAGACCCAGTACTTC
CDR3 protein: CASSQDRGGQETQYF

V gene: TRBV18
clone size: .
D gene: .
J gene: TRBJ2-3
CDR3 DNA: TGTGCCAGCTCACCGGGGGCCGGGGATACGCAGTATTTT
CDR3 protein: CASSPGAGDTQYF

V gene: TRBV21-1
clone size: few
D gene: .
J gene: TRBJ2-2
CDR3 DNA: TGTGCCAGCAGCCCGGGACAGGGGGCTTCCGGGGAGCTGTTTTTT
CDR3 protein: CASSPGQGASGELFF

V gene: TRBV27
clone size: few
D gene: .
J gene: TRBJ1-1
CDR3 DNA: TGTGCCAGCTCAGTGAACACTGAAGCTTTCTTT
CDR3 protein: CASSVNTEAFF

V gene: TRBV18
clone size: .
D gene: .
J gene: TRBJ1-3
CDR3 DNA: TGTGCCAGCTCACCACCGGGGGGGCTAAGAAACACCATATATTTT
CDR3 protein: CASSPPGGLRNTIYF

V gene: TRBV13
clone size: .
D gene: TRBD1
J gene: TRBJ1-4
CDR3 DNA: TGTGCCAGCAGCACCCAGGGACAGGGTAATGAAAAACTGTTTTTT
CDR3 protein: CASSTQGQGNEKLFF

V gene: TRBV9
clone size: .
D gene: .
J gene: TRBJ1-3
CDR3 DNA: TGTGCCAGCAGCGTTAGCTGGGGGGGGCAGGGAGGAAACACCATATATTTT
CDR3 protein: CASSVSWGGQGGNTIYF

V gene: TRBV2
clone size: .
D gene: .
J gene: TRBJ2-1
CDR3 DNA: TGTGCCAGCACCGAGTACAATGAGCAGTTCTTC
CDR3 protein: CASTEYNEQFF

V gene: TRBV14
clone size: few
D gene: .
J gene: TRBJ1-4
CDR3 DNA: TGTGCCAGCAGCTCCTGGACAGACAGGCTGTTTTTT
CDR3 protein: CASSSWTDRLFF

V gene: TRBV5-1
clone size: once
D gene: .
J gene: TRBJ2-3
CDR3 DNA: TGCGCCAGCAGCCTGAGCACAGATACGCAGTATTTT
CDR3 protein: CASSLSTDTQYF

V gene: TRBV19
clone size: .
D gene: TRBD1
J gene: TRBJ1-1
CDR3 DNA: TGTGCCAGTACCCCGACAGGGTTGAACACTGAAGCTTTCTTT
CDR3 protein: CASTPTGLNTEAFF

V gene: TRBV18
clone size: .
D gene: TRBD1
J gene: TRBJ1-1
CDR3 DNA: TGTGCCAGCTCACCACAAGGACAGGGAAACACTGAAGCTTTCTTT
CDR3 protein: CASSPQGQGNTEAFF

V gene: TRBV11-1
clone size: few
D gene: TRBD1
J gene: TRBJ2-7
CDR3 DNA: TGTGCCAGCAGCCCCGACAGGGGCGAGCAGTACTTC
CDR3 protein: CASSPDRGEQYF

V gene: TRBV15
clone size: .
D gene: .
J gene: TRBJ2-5
CDR3 DNA: TGTGCCACCAGCAGAGATGAGGAGACCCAGTACTTC
CDR3 protein: CATSRDEETQYF

V gene: TRBV6-5
clone size: once
D gene: .
J gene: TRBJ1-2
CDR3 DNA: TGTGCCAGCAGTTCACTCGCCTTACGGGAGCCGGAGGGCTACACCTTC
CDR3 protein: CASSSLALREPEGYTF

V gene: TRBV5-1
clone size: .
D gene: TRBD2
J gene: TRBJ2-7
CDR3 DNA: TGCGCCAGCAGCTTGGCCCCCTCGGGGGGGGTCTACGAGCAGTACTTC
CDR3 protein: CASSLAPSGGVYEQYF

V gene: TRBV2
clone size: .
D gene: .
J gene: TRBJ2-2
CDR3 DNA: TGTGCCAGCAGCCTACAGGGACCGAACACCGGGGAGCTGTTTTTT
CDR3 protein: CASSLQGPNTGELFF

V gene: TRBV5-1
clone size: .
D gene: .
J gene: TRBJ2-7
CDR3 DNA: TGCGCCAGCAGCTTGTCGGGATACTACGAGCAGTACTTC
CDR3 protein: CASSLSGYYEQYF

V gene: TRBV9
clone size: .
D gene: .
J gene: TRBJ2-7
CDR3 DNA: TGTGCCAGCAGCGTAGATGGGAGTTACGAGCAGTACTTC
CDR3 protein: CASSVDGSYEQYF

V gene: TRBV7-9
clone size: .
D gene: .
J gene: TRBJ1-2
CDR3 DNA: TGTGCCAGCAGCTTAGCACAGTTTGCTAACTATGGCTACACCTTC
CDR3 protein: CASSLAQFANYGYTF

V gene: TRBV5-1
clone size: .
D gene: .
J gene: TRBJ2-3
CDR3 DNA: TGCGCCAGCAGCTCGGCAGGGGTTAGTGATACGCAGTATTTT
CDR3 protein: CASSSAGVSDTQYF

V gene: TRBV10-3
clone size: .
D gene: TRBD1
J gene: TRBJ1-4
CDR3 DNA: TGTGCCATCAGTTCCGACACAGGGGAAGAAAAACTGTTTTTT
CDR3 protein: CAISSDTGEEKLFF

V gene: TRBV18
clone size: .
D gene: TRBD2
J gene: TRBJ2-1
CDR3 DNA: TGTGCCAGCTCCCTAGGACTAGCGCGCAATGAGCAGTTCTTC
CDR3 protein: CASSLGLARNEQFF

V gene: TRBV5-6
clone size: .
D gene: TRBD2
J gene: TRBJ2-3
CDR3 DNA: TGTGCCAGCAGCCCAACAAGAGGGACTAGCCGTATAAGCACAGATACGCAGTATTTT
CDR3 protein: CASSPTRGTSRISTDTQYF

V gene: TRBV18
clone size: .
D gene: TRBD1
J gene: TRBJ1-1
CDR3 DNA: TGTGCCAGCTCACCAGCATCGACAGGGAAAGGGACTGAAGCTTTCTTT
CDR3 protein: CASSPASTGKGTEAFF

V gene: TRBV5-6
clone size: once
D gene: .
J gene: TRBJ1-5
CDR3 DNA: TGTGCCAGCAGCTTGGCGGGATGGAATCAGCCCCAGCATTTT
CDR3 protein: CASSLAGWNQPQHF

V gene: TRBV6-6
clone size: .
D gene: .
J gene: TRBJ1-6
CDR3 DNA: TGTGCCAGCAGCCGGGATTCACCCCTCCACTTT
CDR3 protein: CASSRDSPLHF

V gene: TRBV25-1
clone size: .
D gene: .
J gene: TRBJ1-6
CDR3 DNA: TGTGCCAGCACAAGACAGTCTACCTATAATTCACCCCTCCACTTT
CDR3 protein: CASTRQSTYNSPLHF

V gene: TRBV27
clone size: few
D gene: .
J gene: TRBJ2-7
CDR3 DNA: TGTGCCAGCAGGCTTTTGAGTGGTACCTACGAGCAGTACTTC
CDR3 protein: CASRLLSGTYEQYF

V gene: TRBV9
clone size: .
D gene: .
J gene: TRBJ2-3
CDR3 DNA: TGTGCCAGCAGCGCTAGAGCTAGCACAGATACGCAGTATTTT
CDR3 protein: CASSARASTDTQYF

V gene: TRBV7-9
clone size: .
D gene: .
J gene: TRBJ1-3
CDR3 DNA: TGTGCCAGCAGTCCCACAGGGCCTGGAAACACCATATATTTT
CDR3 protein: CASSPTGPGNTIYF

V gene: TRBV25-1
clone size: .
D gene: .
J gene: TRBJ1-1
CDR3 DNA: TGTGCCAGCAGCATGAACACTGAAGCTTTCTTT
CDR3 protein: CASSMNTEAFF

V gene: TRBV14
clone size: .
D gene: .
J gene: TRBJ2-7
CDR3 DNA: TGTGCCAGCAGCCAAGATGTCGCTTGGGAGTCGCAGTACTTC
CDR3 protein: CASSQDVAWESQYF

V gene: TRBV27
clone size: .
D gene: .
J gene: TRBJ1-1
CDR3 DNA: TGTGCCAGCAGTAAACAGCTACTGAACACTGAAGCTTTCTTT
CDR3 protein: CASSKQLLNTEAFF

V gene: TRBV4-3
clone size: few
D gene: .
J gene: TRBJ2-7
CDR3 DNA: TGCGCCAGCAGCCAAGAGCTAGCGAGCTCCTACGAGCAGTACTTC
CDR3 protein: CASSQELASSYEQYF

V gene: TRBV4-1
clone size: .
D gene: TRBD1
J gene: TRBJ1-4
CDR3 DNA: TGCGCCAGCAGCCTCCAGCCGGGACAGGGGCCTGAAGTACTGTTTTTT
CDR3 protein: CASSLQPGQGPEVLFF

V gene: TRBV7-2
clone size: .
D gene: .
J gene: TRBJ2-7
CDR3 DNA: TGTGCCAGCAGCTTAGGCCCATGGACCGGGGACTGGCGAAGCGAGCAGTACTTC
CDR3 protein: CASSLGPWTGDWRSEQYF

V gene: TRBV7-9
clone size: .
D gene: TRBD2
J gene: TRBJ2-1
CDR3 DNA: TGTGCCAGCAGCTCTGCCGAGGGCAGCGGGGGGAACTACAATGAGCAGTTCTTC
CDR3 protein: CASSSAEGSGGNYNEQFF

V gene: TRBV25-1
clone size: .
D gene: .
J gene: TRBJ2-7
CDR3 DNA: TGTGCCAGCAGACAGGGCGCCTCCTACGAGCAGTACTTC
CDR3 protein: CASRQGASYEQYF

V gene: TRBV7-2
clone size: .
D gene: .
J gene: TRBJ2-7
CDR3 DNA: TGTGCCAGCAGCTTAGGTCAACCGACGGCAGGATTGACACCGTACTTC
CDR3 protein: CASSLGQPTAGLTPYF

V gene: TRBV5-6
clone size: .
D gene: .
J gene: TRBJ2-2
CDR3 DNA: TGTGCCAGCAGCTTAATCGCGAACACCGGGGAGCTGTTTTTT
CDR3 protein: CASSLIANTGELFF

V gene: TRBV5-1
clone size: .
D gene: TRBD1
J gene: TRBJ1-2
CDR3 DNA: TGCGCCAGCAGCCTATCGGGGCAGGGGGCGGTCGGTTACACCTTC
CDR3 protein: CASSLSGQGAVGYTF

V gene: TRBV5-1
clone size: .
D gene: TRBD1
J gene: TRBJ2-3
CDR3 DNA: TGCGCCAGCAGTTCCTGGACAGGGGACGTGGATACGCAGTATTTT
CDR3 protein: CASSSWTGDVDTQYF

V gene: TRBV18
clone size: .
D gene: TRBD2
J gene: TRBJ2-2
CDR3 DNA: TGTGCCAGCTCACCGGGAAGCGCGGGGGGACAAGGCGGGGAGCTGTTTTTT
CDR3 protein: CASSPGSAGGQGGELFF

V gene: TRBV11-3
clone size: once
D gene: .
J gene: TRBJ2-6
CDR3 DNA: TGTGCCAGCAGTTACAGGTCTGGGGCCAACGTCCTGACTTTC
CDR3 protein: CASSYRSGANVLTF

V gene: TRBV13
clone size: .
D gene: TRBD2
J gene: TRBJ2-1
CDR3 DNA: TGTGCCAGCAGGTATAGCGGGGGGGCCGAGTCCAATGAGCAGTTCTTC
CDR3 protein: CASRYSGGAESNEQFF